Below are 10 T cell receptor beta chains sequenced from a single sample in a study of post-analysis software for immune sequencing data. Study-wide results and caveats: Patients showed TRBV5-6, TRBV5-1 and TRBV20-1 among a handful of TRBV segments more frequent than in controls.

Prepared TCR beta cDNA libraries contained unique molecular identifiers. One entry per CDR3 protein results from TCRdb running MiXCR on the PCR reads. The sample holds about half a million distinct CDR3 sequences, approximately 45% seen once. These TCRs are of unknown antigen specificity. The sequenced sample consisted of blood. These receptors were collected from a girl between 10 and 17 years old with multiple sclerosis.

The chain combines TRBV27 with TRBJ2-3; the D gene is possibly TRBD2 (7 bases). The germline CDR1 and CDR2 sequences are MNHEY and SMNVEV (reference sequence). The CDR3 extends over 16 amino acids. Between the trimmed V and J ends, which lost 3 bases and 2 bases, there was a span of 15 bases. Here the CDR3 reads CASSLGGLGFTDTQYF. CDR3 DNA: TGTGCCAGCAGTTTGGGGGGGCTGGGCTTCACAGATACGCAGTATTTT.

The V call is TRBV7-9, the J call TRBJ1-2; D possibly corresponds to TRBD1 (5 bases). V lost 5 bases and J 8 bases, leaving 15 bases between the germline ends. CDR1 is SEHNR and CDR2 is FQNEAQ in the germline V gene (reference sequence). The CDR3 totals 13 residues. The CDR3 region is CASSRGTEGGYTF. Written as DNA, the CDR3 is TGTGCCAGCAGCCGAGGGACGGAAGGAGGCTACACCTTC. Full variable domain (rest looked up from reference TRBV7-9 and TRBJ1-2): DTGVSQNPRHKITKRGQNVTFRCDPISEHNRLYWYRQTLGQGPEFLTYFQNEAQLEKSRLLSDRFSAERPKGSFSTLEIQRTEQGDSAMYLCASSRGTEGGYTFGSGTRLTVV.

J is TRBJ1-2 and V is TRBV5-5; 7 nucleotides match TRBD1. The CDR3 sequence is 15 residues long. Trimming cost V 4 bases and J 4 bases; bases outside gene matches: 10. The germline gives CDR1 SGHKS, CDR2 YYEKEE (reference sequence). CDR3 in DNA: TGTGCCAGCAGCACGTCGACAGGGCCCGTCTATGGCTACACCTTC. This codes for CASSTSTGPVYGYTF.

This clonotype was recorded a few times. The chain joins TRBV4-1 to TRBJ2-7, with D tentatively TRBD1 (5 bases). This CDR3 has 14 residues. With 4 bases removed from V and 2 bases from J, the gap between germline ends came to 12 bases. Germline values: CDR1 MGHRA, CDR2 YSYEKL. The CDR3 sequence is CASSPWTDTYEQYF. CDR3 bases: TGCGCCAGCAGCCCATGGACGGACACCTACGAGCAGTACTTC.

The V and J genes are TRBV3-1 and TRBJ2-7; TRBD2 matches 13 bases. The CDR3 extends over 18 amino acids. Losses at the gene ends were 0 bases for V and 3 bases for J; bases not matched to a gene: 8. Germline CDR1 and CDR2: LGHDT and YNNKEL (reference sequence). CDR3 DNA: TGTGCCAGCAGCCAAGATGAGCGCCGGACTAGCGGGAGCTACGAGCAGTACTTC. Protein sequence: CASSQDERRTSGSYEQYF.

This clonotype was recorded a few times. The chain uses TRBV5-1 and TRBJ1-1; D is undetermined. V was trimmed by 5 bases and J by 2 bases, leaving 16 bases between them. Germline CDR1 reads SGHRS; CDR2 reads YFSETQ. The CDR3 runs 15 residues. The CDR3 region is CASSRLYEENTEAFF. The CDR3 coding sequence is TGCGCCAGCAGTCGCCTATATGAGGAAAACACTGAAGCTTTCTTT.

This clonotype was found once. The chain joins TRBV28 to TRBJ2-1, with D perhaps matching TRBD1 or TRBD2 (5 bases each). V gave up 8 bases and J gave up 2 bases, with 7 bases separating them. Germline V gene data show CDR1 as MDHEN and CDR2 as SYDVKM. This CDR3 comprises 12 residues. As DNA, the CDR3 is TGTGCCAGCGGGGGTACCTACAATGAGCAGTTCTTC. As protein: CASGGTYNEQFF. Full variable domain (missing parts from reference TRBV28 and TRBJ2-1): DVKVTQSSRYLVKRTGEKVFLECVQDMDHENMFWYRQDPGLGLRLIYFSYDVKMKEKGDIPEGYSVSREKKERFSLILESASTNQTSMYLCASGGTYNEQFFGPGTRLTVL.

With respect to this clonotype: Compared with germline, one end of the junction differs, possibly owing to a read error. This chain links TRBV6-2 or TRBV6-3 with TRBJ2-5; D gene unclear. Gene TRBJ2-7 matches the end of the DNA better, so the J call may be wrong. This CDR3 region has 15 residues. CDR1 and CDR2 from the germline V gene are MNHEY and SVGEGT. In nucleotides, the CDR3 is TGTACCAGCAGTTACGGCGGCCGCCTTCGCGACGAGCAGTACTTC. Protein sequence: CTSSYGGRLRDEQYF.

J is TRBJ1-1 and V is TRBV6-5, with D possibly being TRBD1 (6 bases). CDR3 length: 13 residues. Germline V gene lookup returns CDR1 MNHEY and CDR2 SVGAGI. Trimming stripped 0 bases from V and 7 bases from J, with 9 bases between. The CDR3 reads CASSYSTGGEAFF. CDR3 DNA sequence: TGTGCCAGCAGTTACTCGACAGGAGGTGAAGCTTTCTTT.

The CDR3 region has the DNA TGTGCCAGCAAACCTCCGGGGGCCGGGGCCAACGTCCTGACTTTC. Translated: CASKPPGAGANVLTF. The chain uses TRBV6-5 and TRBJ2-6; TRBD1 or TRBD2 may be the D gene (6 bases each). Germline values: CDR1 MNHEY, CDR2 SVGAGI. The ends were cut back, 7 bases at V and 4 bases at J, with 14 bases in the middle. CDR3 size: 15 residues.